Below, 14 T cell receptor beta chains from the same sample are listed, as sequenced in a study of CD8+CD57+ T cells in acquired aplastic anemia. It was genomic DNA that served as the template for profiling TCR beta VDJ and CDR3. TCRdb analysed the reads with MiXCR anew, one entry per CDR3 protein. The sample has tens of thousands of distinct CDR3 sequences, more than 65% seen once. The sample consisted of sorted CD4+, CD8+, or CD8+CD57+ T cells (not recorded which) from PBMCs. The receptors here all came from a human donor in good health, serving as a control.

The chain combines TRBV29-1 with TRBJ1-2, with D uncertain. Germline lookup yields CDR1 SQVTM and CDR2 ANQGSEA. V was shortened by 6 bases and J by 2 bases, with 7 bases between the two germline ends. This CDR3 is 11 amino acids long. The CDR3 coding sequence is TGCAGCGTCCGGGGAAACTATGGCTACACCTTC. It translates to CSVRGNYGYTF.

This chain links TRBV10-3 with TRBJ2-1; D uncertain. Trimming took off 3 bases at V and 8 bases at J, with 11 bases between the two ends. This CDR3 region has 13 residues. Germline assignment: CDR1 ENHRY and CDR2 SYGVKD. The CDR3 DNA follows: TGTGCCATCAGTGATAAGGGCCTACATGAGCAGTTCTTC. Residues: CAISDKGLHEQFF.

This clonotype was seen at least ten times. The genes are TRBV20-1 and TRBJ2-1; 13 bases match TRBD2. This CDR3 is 15 amino acids long. Germline values: CDR1 DFQATT, CDR2 SNEGSKA (reference sequence). V dropped 0 bases and J dropped 7; count of bases not matched to a gene: 3. The CDR3: CSARELAGGPNEQFF. The CDR3 DNA reads as TGCAGTGCTAGAGAACTAGCGGGGGGGCCGAATGAGCAGTTCTTC.

The chain has TRBV11-1 and TRBJ1-3; 8 positions agree with TRBD1. The CDR3 runs 18 residues. The junction had 13 bases not matched to a gene; V was cut back by 6 bases and J by 0 bases. From germline, CDR1 is SGHAT and CDR2 FQDESV (reference sequence). DNA of the CDR3: TGTGCCAGCAGACCGGTTAAAGGGACAGGAAGCTCTGGAAACACCATATATTTT. Encoded protein: CASRPVKGTGSSGNTIYF.

The rearrangement uses TRBV3-1 and TRBJ1-6, with a possible D match to TRBD1 (6 bases). Per germline, CDR1 LGHDT and CDR2 YNNKEL (reference sequence). V was shortened by 4 bases and J by 10 bases, with 11 bases between the two germline ends. The CDR3 has 13 residues. CDR3 in amino acids: CASSRGLGSPLHF. The CDR3, as DNA: TGTGCCAGCAGCCGGGGGCTCGGATCACCCCTCCACTTT.

This clonotype was observed a handful of times. CDR3: CASSGAWETQYF. The DNA for the CDR3 is TGTGCCAGTAGTGGGGCGTGGGAGACCCAGTACTTC. The chain joins TRBV19 to TRBJ2-5, with D perhaps TRBD1 (5 bases). CDR3 length: 12 residues. Germline CDR1 reads LNHDA; CDR2 reads SQIVND (reference sequence). Trimming pared 5 bases from V and 5 bases from J, leaving 9 bases between.

The chain combines TRBV11-1 with TRBJ2-6, with D possibly being TRBD2 (6 bases). Germline CDR1 reads SGHAT; CDR2 reads FQDESV (reference sequence). Deletions cut 1 base from V and 0 bases from J, with 19 bases between. The length of the CDR3 is 20 residues. DNA for the CDR3: TGTGCCAGCAGCTTAGGCCCCGGGAGTGGCCGCTTCTCTGGGGCCAACGTCCTGACTTTC. Protein: CASSLGPGSGRFSGANVLTF. Based on the CDR3 plus reference TRBV11-1 and TRBJ2-6, the full variable domain is EAEVAQSPRYKITEKSQAVAFWCDPISGHATLYWYRQILGQGPELLVQFQDESVVDDSQLPKDRFSAERLKGVDSTLKIQPAELGDSAMYLCASSLGPGSGRFSGANVLTFGAGSRLTVL.

This clonotype appeared once. Its ends do not fully match the called genes, so a read error is possible. The V and J genes are TRBV12-3 or TRBV12-4 and TRBJ1-6; D unclear. The CDR3 contains 12 residues. The CDR3 is CASRHPYSPLHF. Written as DNA, the CDR3 is TGCGCCAGCAGACACCCTTATTCACCCCTCCACTTT.

V and J are TRBV7-9 and TRBJ1-1; D uncertain. Deletions cut 1 base from V and 6 bases from J, with 6 bases between. The CDR3 is made up of 12 amino acids. CDR1 and CDR2 (germline): SEHNR, FQNEAQ (reference sequence). The CDR3 DNA follows: TGTGCCAGCAGCTTAGACACACCTGAAGCTTTCTTT. Translation: CASSLDTPEAFF.

V and J are TRBV15 and TRBJ2-3; 8 bases fit TRBD1. CDR1 is LNHNV and CDR2 is YYDKDF in the germline V gene (reference sequence). The trim removed 3 bases at V and 2 bases at J, leaving 4 bases unmatched. The CDR3 totals 15 residues. CDR3 region: CATSRGTGSTDTQYF. Written as DNA, the CDR3 is TGTGCCACCAGCAGGGGGACAGGCTCCACAGATACGCAGTATTTT.

This clonotype qualifies as medium-sized. The V call is TRBV6-1, the J call TRBJ1-6; 7 bases are a match to TRBD1. The CDR3 length is 15 residues. From germline, CDR1 is MNHNS and CDR2 SASEGT. V lost 5 bases, J lost 9 bases, and 10 bases stayed unmatched. The CDR3 reads CASSRTGTESSPLHF. The CDR3 region has the DNA TGTGCCAGCAGTCGGACCGGGACAGAGTCTTCACCCCTCCACTTT.

The genes are TRBV10-1 and TRBJ2-7; no clear D. The CDR3 totals 12 residues. The V end lost 3 bases, the J end lost 5 bases, and 8 bases lay between the germline ends. The germline gives CDR1 WNHNN, CDR2 SYGVQD (reference sequence). CDR3 DNA sequence: TGCGCCAGCAGTGATGCGAGTCACGAGCAGTACTTC. Translation: CASSDASHEQYF.

This clonotype was counted once. For the CDR3, the DNA is TGTGCCAGCAGTGAGACAGGGTCGAACACCGGGGAGCTGTTTTTT. It encodes CASSETGSNTGELFF. The rearrangement links TRBV2 to TRBJ2-2, with TRBD1 matching 7 bases. J lost 0 bases, V lost 3 bases, and 1 base had no gene match. Germline V gene sequence: CDR1 SNHLY, CDR2 FYNNEI. CDR3 length: 15 residues.

The CDR3 sequence: CSVEEDNTQYF. CDR3 bases: TGCAGCGTTGAAGAGGATAATACGCAGTATTTT. This chain links TRBV29-1 with TRBJ2-3; D is unclear. The V gene lost 0 bases and the J gene lost 7 bases, with 5 bases spanning the gap. The CDR3 sequence is 11 residues long. CDR1 is SQVTM and CDR2 is ANQGSEA in the germline V gene.